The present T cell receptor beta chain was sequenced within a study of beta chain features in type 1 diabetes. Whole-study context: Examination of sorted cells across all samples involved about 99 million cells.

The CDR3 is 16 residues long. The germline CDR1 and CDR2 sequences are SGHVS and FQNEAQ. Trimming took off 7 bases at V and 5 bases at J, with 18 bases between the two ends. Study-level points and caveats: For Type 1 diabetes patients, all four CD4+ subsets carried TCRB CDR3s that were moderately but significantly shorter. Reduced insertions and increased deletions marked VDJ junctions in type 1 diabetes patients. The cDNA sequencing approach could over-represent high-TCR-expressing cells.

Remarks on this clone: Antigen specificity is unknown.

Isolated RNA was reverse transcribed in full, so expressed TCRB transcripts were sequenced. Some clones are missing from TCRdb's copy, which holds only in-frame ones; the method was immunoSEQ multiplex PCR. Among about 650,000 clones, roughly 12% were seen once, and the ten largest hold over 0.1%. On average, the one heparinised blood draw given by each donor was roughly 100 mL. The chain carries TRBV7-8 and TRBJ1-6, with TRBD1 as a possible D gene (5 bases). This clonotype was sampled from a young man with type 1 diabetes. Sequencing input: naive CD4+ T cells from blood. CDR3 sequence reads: CASTLPLGTDNSPLHF. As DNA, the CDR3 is TGTGCCAGCACTCTACCCCTAGGGACCGATAATTCACCCCTCCACTTT. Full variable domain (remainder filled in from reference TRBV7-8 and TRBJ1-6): GAGVSQSPRYKVAKRGQDVALRCDPISGHVSLFWYQQALGQGPEFLTYFQNEAQLDKSGLPSDRFFAERPEGSVSTLKIQRTQQEDSAVYLCASTLPLGTDNSPLHFGNGTRLTVT.